Listed below are T cell receptor beta chains from one sample, sequenced in a study of T cell responses to AZD1222 COVID-19 vaccine. The assay was immunoSEQ multiplex PCR, and TCRdb's table has in-frame clones only and misses some. The sample carries approximately 130,000 clones, 85% to 90% recorded once. The source material was peripheral blood, sampled 28 days after the second AZD1222 dose. All receptors derive from an adult who received the AZD1222 COVID-19 vaccine. The CDR3 runs from the conserved cysteine through the conserved F or W. A D gene is named only where the DNA matches it firmly. Size is stated for part of the rows, as once, few or many counts, or as a class when the clone is expanded.

J gene,clone size,D gene,V gene,CDR3 protein,CDR3 DNA
TRBJ2-1,.,.,TRBV5-1,CASSLAPGVKGNEQFF,TGCGCCAGCAGCTTGGCACCAGGGGTCAAAGGTAATGAGCAGTTCTTC
TRBJ1-6,once,.,TRBV5-8,CASSLVVDGRRNSPLHF,TGTGCCAGCAGCTTGGTTGTGGACGGACGTAGGAATTCACCCCTCCACTTT
TRBJ1-1,.,.,TRBV2,CASSEALRRGEAFF,TGTGCCAGCAGTGAAGCGCTTCGGAGGGGTGAAGCTTTCTTT
TRBJ1-5,.,.,TRBV28,CASRSSYSNQPQHF,TGTGCCAGCAGAAGTAGCTATAGCAATCAGCCCCAGCATTTT
TRBJ1-4,.,.,TRBV15,CATSRDGGPGEKLFF,TGTGCCACCAGCAGAGATGGGGGGCCCGGTGAAAAACTGTTTTTT
TRBJ1-5,.,TRBD1,TRBV19,CASSSGTVHNQPQHF,TGTGCCAGTAGCTCCGGGACAGTGCACAATCAGCCCCAGCATTTT
TRBJ2-3,.,.,TRBV19,CASSIGYRDTDTQYF,TGTGCCAGTAGTATCGGCTACCGGGACACAGATACGCAGTATTTT
TRBJ2-2,.,.,TRBV11-3,CASSPHPGLVTGELFF,TGTGCCAGCAGCCCACACCCCGGGTTGGTCACCGGGGAGCTGTTTTTT
TRBJ1-2,.,TRBD1,TRBV5-1,CASSRDSAYGYTF,TGCGCCAGCAGCAGGGACAGCGCCTATGGCTACACCTTC
TRBJ2-3,.,TRBD2,TRBV5-3,CARSLAGLAGQYF,TGTGCCAGAAGCTTGGCCGGGCTAGCGGGGCAGTATTTT
TRBJ1-1,.,.,TRBV5-5,CASSSGTVVSTEAFF,TGTGCCAGCAGCTCGGGGACGGTCGTGAGCACTGAAGCTTTCTTT
TRBJ1-1,once,.,TRBV15,CATSAPGGGLNTEAFF,TGTGCCACCAGCGCTCCTGGCGGGGGGCTGAACACTGAAGCTTTCTTT
TRBJ1-5,once,.,TRBV19,CASSPRRGQPQHF,TGTGCCAGTAGTCCTAGACGGGGTCAGCCCCAGCATTTT
TRBJ2-3,.,.,TRBV2,CASSTDWGDTQYF,TGTGCCAGCAGTACTGATTGGGGAGATACGCAGTATTTT
TRBJ1-4,.,.,TRBV28,CASGQRTNEKLFF,TGTGCCAGCGGACAACGAACTAATGAAAAACTGTTTTTT
TRBJ2-7,few,.,TRBV11-2,CASSFEGSSYEQYF,TGTGCCAGCAGCTTCGAAGGGAGCTCCTACGAGCAGTACTTC
TRBJ2-6,.,.,TRBV19,CASSITSGANVLTF,TGTGCCAGTAGTATCACCTCTGGGGCCAACGTCCTGACTTTC
TRBJ1-3,.,.,TRBV6-5,CASSHQGLAGNTIYF,TGTGCCAGCAGTCACCAAGGGTTGGCTGGAAACACCATATATTTT
TRBJ1-1,.,.,TRBV5-4,CASSLDQGNTEAFF,TGTGCCAGCAGCTTGGACCAGGGTAACACTGAAGCTTTCTTT
TRBJ1-1,.,.,TRBV10-3,CAISAGTEAFF,TGTGCCATCAGTGCAGGGACTGAAGCTTTCTTT
TRBJ2-3,.,TRBD2,TRBV11-2,CASSYHSGGGIDTQYF,TGTGCCAGCAGCTACCATAGCGGGGGTGGGATAGATACGCAGTATTTT
TRBJ1-5,.,.,TRBV3-1/TRBV3-2,CASSQLRGITPQHF,TGTGCCAGCAGCCAATTGAGGGGGATCACGCCCCAGCATTTT
TRBJ2-7,.,.,TRBV12-1,CASSPGQGVARRFRGQYF,TGTGCCAGCAGCCCGGGACAGGGAGTTGCGCGGAGATTTAGGGGGCAGTACTTC
TRBJ1-5,.,.,TRBV18,CASSHSGGGTNQPQHF,TGTGCCAGCTCCCATAGTGGGGGAGGGACAAATCAGCCCCAGCATTTT
TRBJ1-3,.,TRBD1,TRBV6-5,CASSKGQYGNTIYF,TGTGCCAGCAGTAAGGGACAGTATGGAAACACCATATATTTT
TRBJ1-1,.,.,TRBV10-2,CASSEANTEAFF,TGCGCCAGCAGTGAGGCGAACACTGAAGCTTTCTTT
TRBJ1-4,once,TRBD1,TRBV9,CASSATGGREKLFF,TGTGCCAGCAGCGCCACAGGGGGAAGAGAAAAACTGTTTTTT
TRBJ2-2,.,TRBD2,TRBV7-8,CASSLVKGRENTGELFF,TGTGCCAGCAGCTTAGTGAAGGGGAGGGAGAACACCGGGGAGCTGTTTTTT
TRBJ1-1,many,.,TRBV15,CATSILGEVNTEAFF,TGTGCCACCAGCATCTTGGGGGAGGTGAACACTGAAGCTTTCTTT
TRBJ1-5,.,.,TRBV28,CASSFAGSRERQPQHF,TGTGCCAGCAGTTTCGCCGGGTCAAGGGAAAGGCAGCCCCAGCATTTT
TRBJ1-2,.,.,TRBV3-1/TRBV3-2,CASSQDLVGDPGYTF,TGTGCCAGCAGCCAAGATCTGGTAGGGGACCCTGGCTACACCTTC
TRBJ1-2,.,.,TRBV28,CASSSPFWRGYGYTF,TGTGCCAGCAGTTCCCCTTTTTGGCGTGGCTATGGCTACACCTTC
TRBJ1-3,.,.,TRBV6-5,CASSYRGAGNTIYF,TGTGCCAGCAGTTATCGGGGCGCTGGAAACACCATATATTTT
TRBJ1-3,.,TRBD1,TRBV9,CASSAAGTGAPLAGNTIYF,TGTGCCAGCAGCGCAGCCGGGACAGGGGCCCCCCTCGCTGGAAACACCATATATTTT
TRBJ1-1,.,.,TRBV19,CASRAGPMNTEAFF,TGTGCCAGCCGGGCAGGGCCCATGAACACTGAAGCTTTCTTT
TRBJ1-4,.,.,TRBV7-6,CASSSRTPREKLFF,TGTGCCAGCAGCTCACGGACCCCTCGGGAAAAACTGTTTTTT
TRBJ1-5,.,.,TRBV7-9,CASSLDGKQPQHF,TGTGCCAGCAGCTTAGACGGCAAACAGCCCCAGCATTTT
TRBJ2-1,.,.,TRBV5-4,CASSLDGGSFWNEQFF,TGTGCCAGCAGCTTGGATGGGGGCTCTTTTTGGAATGAGCAGTTCTTC
TRBJ2-3,.,.,TRBV6-4,CASSDSGGRDTQYF,TGTGCCAGCAGTGACTCGGGGGGCCGCGATACGCAGTATTTT
TRBJ1-2,once,.,TRBV19,CASSPQGYGYTF,TGTGCCAGTAGTCCACAGGGCTATGGCTACACCTTC
TRBJ2-2,.,.,TRBV4-1,CASSPGMGALNTGELFF,TGCGCCAGCAGCCCCGGGATGGGGGCCCTAAACACCGGGGAGCTGTTTTTT
TRBJ1-1,.,.,TRBV7-9,CASSLARIGEAFF,TGTGCCAGCAGCTTAGCGCGAATAGGTGAAGCTTTCTTT
TRBJ2-3,.,.,TRBV5-5,CASSSRESTDTQYF,TGTGCCAGCAGCTCCCGGGAATCCACAGATACGCAGTATTTT
TRBJ1-4,.,TRBD1,TRBV29-1,CSVGQGEGKLFF,TGCAGCGTCGGACAGGGAGAAGGAAAACTGTTTTTT
TRBJ1-5,.,TRBD1,TRBV4-2,CASSRGQGNQPQHF,TGTGCCAGCAGCCGGGGACAGGGAAATCAGCCCCAGCATTTT
TRBJ2-1,.,.,TRBV7-9,CASRDLLRNSYNEQFF,TGTGCCAGCAGAGACCTGCTCAGGAACTCCTACAATGAGCAGTTCTTC
TRBJ1-5,.,.,TRBV19,CASSMRPGEGNQPQHF,TGTGCCAGTAGTATGCGACCCGGGGAAGGCAATCAGCCCCAGCATTTT
TRBJ2-7,.,.,TRBV11-2,CASSLEGRSSYEQYF,TGTGCCAGCAGCTTAGAGGGTCGAAGCTCCTACGAGCAGTACTTC
TRBJ1-2,.,.,TRBV2,CASSIAEFYGYTF,TGTGCCAGCAGTATTGCTGAATTCTATGGCTACACCTTC
TRBJ2-7,.,.,TRBV6-5,CASSLGSTYEQYF,TGTGCCAGCAGTCTGGGGTCCACCTACGAGCAGTACTTC
TRBJ1-1,.,TRBD1,TRBV19,CASTGGADTEAFF,TGTGCCAGTACAGGGGGCGCCGACACTGAAGCTTTCTTT
TRBJ2-7,.,.,TRBV5-5,CASSLRSYEQYF,TGTGCCAGCAGCTTGAGGAGCTACGAGCAGTACTTC
TRBJ2-2,.,TRBD1,TRBV2,CASRMDRGDTGELFF,TGTGCCAGCAGGATGGACAGGGGGGACACCGGGGAGCTGTTTTTT
TRBJ1-2,few,TRBD1,TRBV19,CASSRPDRGNYGYTF,TGTGCCAGTAGTCGTCCGGACAGGGGAAATTATGGCTACACCTTC
TRBJ2-2,once,TRBD1,TRBV18,CASSRDGQGAQGGELFF,TGTGCCAGCTCACGCGATGGACAGGGGGCGCAAGGCGGGGAGCTGTTTTTT
TRBJ2-7,.,TRBD1,TRBV19,CASSLTTGGGYEQYF,TGTGCCAGTAGTCTCACGACAGGGGGCGGGTACGAGCAGTACTTC
TRBJ1-1,.,.,TRBV4-1,CASSQGAHTEAFF,TGCGCCAGCAGCCAGGGGGCGCACACTGAAGCTTTCTTT
TRBJ1-5,.,.,TRBV6-5,CASTQGRDQPQHF,TGTGCCAGCACGCAGGGGAGGGATCAGCCCCAGCATTTT